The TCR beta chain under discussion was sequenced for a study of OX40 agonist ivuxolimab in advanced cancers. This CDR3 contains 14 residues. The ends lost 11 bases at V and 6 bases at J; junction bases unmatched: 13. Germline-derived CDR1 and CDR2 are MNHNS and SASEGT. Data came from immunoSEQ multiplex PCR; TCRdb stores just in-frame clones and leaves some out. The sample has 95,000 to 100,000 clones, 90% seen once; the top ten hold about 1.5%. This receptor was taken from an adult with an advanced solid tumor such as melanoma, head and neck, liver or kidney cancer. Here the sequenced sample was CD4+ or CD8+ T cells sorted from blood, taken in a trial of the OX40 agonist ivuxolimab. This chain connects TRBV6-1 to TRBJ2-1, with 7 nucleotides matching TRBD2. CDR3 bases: TGTGCCCTCAGAGGAGGACTAGTACCCAATGAGCAGTTCTTC. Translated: CALRGGLVPNEQFF.